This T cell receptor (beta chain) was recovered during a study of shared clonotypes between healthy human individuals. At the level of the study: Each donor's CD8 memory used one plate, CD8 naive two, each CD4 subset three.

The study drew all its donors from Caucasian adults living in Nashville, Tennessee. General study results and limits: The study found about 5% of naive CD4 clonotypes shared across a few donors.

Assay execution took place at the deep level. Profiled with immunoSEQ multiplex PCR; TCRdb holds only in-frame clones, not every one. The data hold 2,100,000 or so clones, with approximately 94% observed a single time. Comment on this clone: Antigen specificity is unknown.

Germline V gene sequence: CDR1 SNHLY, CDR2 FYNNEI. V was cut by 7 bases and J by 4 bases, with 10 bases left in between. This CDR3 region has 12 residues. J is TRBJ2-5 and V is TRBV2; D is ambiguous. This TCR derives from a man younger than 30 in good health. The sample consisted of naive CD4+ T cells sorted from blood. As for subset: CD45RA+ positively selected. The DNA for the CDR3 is TGTGCCAGCATTATGGGTGCAGAGACCCAGTACTTC. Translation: CASIMGAETQYF.